The entry below describes one TCR beta chain. Its target is not known. The entry originates in a study of cytomegalovirus exposure and HLA in healthy donors. The study drew the donors from its 120-subject validation cohort, separate from the 666-subject first cohort. Generated by immunoSEQ multiplex PCR, the TCRdb table keeps only in-frame clones and is missing some. This sample carries a few hundred thousand clones, 86% of them seen once, and the ten largest clones take roughly 0.8%. Study-wide results and caveats: Both high specificity and high sensitivity reportedly marked the classifier's diagnosis of cytomegalovirus status.

The CDR3 totals 15 residues. Trimming cost V 6 bases and J 8 bases, with 22 bases left between them. The germline V gene encodes CDR1 MDHEN and CDR2 SYDVKM. The clonotype was recovered from a woman between 18 and 29 years old in good health and CMV-seronegative. The V and J genes are TRBV28 and TRBJ1-2, with no clear D. Input material: PBMCs. CDR3 in amino acids: CASRDPIPLRSGYTF. Written as DNA, the CDR3 is TGTGCCAGCAGAGACCCCATACCTCTACGTAGCGGCTACACCTTC.